These T cell receptor beta chains were read from a single sample in a study of OX40 agonist ivuxolimab in advanced cancers. Clones were sequenced by immunoSEQ multiplex PCR, and TCRdb holds only the in-frame ones, with some missing. The sample contains over 150,000 clones, roughly 94% of which appear only once. Sequenced here: CD4+ or CD8+ T cells sorted from blood, sampled in a trial of the OX40 agonist ivuxolimab. The receptor source for this set is an adult with an advanced solid tumor such as melanoma, head and neck, liver or kidney cancer. Both conserved end residues are part of each CDR3. A D gene is named only where the DNA matches it firmly. Not every row has a clone size; where given, it reads once, few, many or a size class.

D gene | CDR3 length | J gene | clone size | V gene | CDR3 protein | CDR3 DNA
TRBD1 | 13 | TRBJ2-7 | - | TRBV7-7 | CASSPDRVGQQYF | TGTGCCAGCAGCCCGGACAGGGTAGGTCAGCAGTACTTC
TRBD2 | 15 | TRBJ2-7 | - | TRBV7-2 | CASSFLAGGTYEQYF | TGTGCCAGCAGCTTTTTAGCGGGGGGGACCTACGAGCAGTACTTC
TRBD1 | 16 | TRBJ2-1 | - | TRBV4-2 | CASTSVAGQGYNEQFF | TGTGCCAGCACCTCGGTCGCGGGACAGGGATACAATGAGCAGTTCTTC
- | 12 | TRBJ2-2 | - | TRBV7-6 | CASSYRVGELFF | TGTGCCAGCAGCTACAGGGTCGGGGAGCTGTTTTTT
- | 11 | TRBJ1-4 | - | TRBV19 | CASSINEKLFF | TGTGCCAGTAGTATTAATGAAAAACTGTTTTTT
- | 12 | TRBJ2-7 | - | TRBV28 | CASSPVVYEQYF | TGTGCCAGCAGCCCTGTGGTGTACGAGCAGTACTTC
- | 14 | TRBJ1-2 | - | TRBV28 | CASSSSGTTYGYTF | TGTGCCAGCAGTTCTTCCGGGACAACCTATGGCTACACCTTC
TRBD1 | 16 | TRBJ2-2 | - | TRBV6-6 | CASSTTGSPNTGELFF | TGTGCCAGCAGTACGACAGGGTCCCCGAACACCGGGGAGCTGTTTTTT
TRBD2 | 15 | TRBJ2-1 | - | TRBV7-3 | CASSPGTSPYNEQFF | TGTGCCAGCAGTCCCGGGACTAGCCCCTACAATGAGCAGTTCTTC
TRBD1 | 15 | TRBJ2-5 | - | TRBV5-4 | CASSSRQGGQETQYF | TGTGCCAGCAGCTCACGACAGGGGGGCCAAGAGACCCAGTACTTC
- | 10 | TRBJ2-1 | - | TRBV6-5 | CASQGNEQFF | TGTGCCAGCCAGGGTAATGAGCAGTTCTTC
TRBD1 | 15 | TRBJ1-5 | - | TRBV7-2 | CASSSGQSSNQPQHF | TGTGCCAGCAGCTCGGGACAGTCTAGCAATCAGCCCCAGCATTTT
TRBD2 | 20 | TRBJ2-1 | once | TRBV9 | CASSADRGLKTSGAVNEQFF | TGTGCCAGCAGCGCCGATCGTGGACTCAAGACTAGCGGGGCCGTCAATGAGCAGTTCTTC
- | 16 | TRBJ1-3 | - | TRBV18 | CASSPPGSRSGNTIYF | TGTGCCAGCTCACCACCGGGCTCCCGCTCTGGAAACACCATATATTTT
- | 13 | TRBJ1-2 | - | TRBV27 | CASGPKPNYGYTF | TGTGCCAGCGGGCCAAAACCTAACTATGGCTACACCTTC
- | 14 | TRBJ1-5 | - | TRBV5-1 | CASSPETSNQPQHF | TGCGCCAGCAGCCCGGAGACTAGCAATCAGCCCCAGCATTTT
- | 11 | TRBJ1-1 | - | TRBV5-1 | CASSRSGEAFF | TGCGCCAGCAGCCGCTCCGGGGAGGCTTTCTTT
- | 15 | TRBJ2-1 | - | TRBV7-3 | CASSLTGSTYNEQFF | TGTGCCAGCAGCTTAACCGGGAGTACCTACAATGAGCAGTTCTTC
- | 15 | TRBJ1-2 | - | TRBV4-2 | CASSQDLTTLQGYTF | TGTGCCAGCAGCCAAGATTTAACGACCCTGCAAGGCTACACCTTC
- | 13 | TRBJ1-2 | - | TRBV7-9 | CASSLQGGDGYTF | TGTGCCAGCAGCCTACAGGGTGGGGATGGCTACACCTTC
- | 15 | TRBJ2-5 | - | TRBV5-6 | CASSQPGRAKETQYF | TGTGCCAGCAGCCAACCAGGGAGAGCCAAAGAGACCCAGTACTTC
TRBD1 | 15 | TRBJ2-1 | - | TRBV7-2 | CASSFGQGPYNEQFF | TGTGCCAGCAGCTTCGGACAGGGGCCCTACAATGAGCAGTTCTTC
TRBD1 | 15 | TRBJ2-7 | - | TRBV7-9 | CASSFGDRGSYEQYF | TGTGCCAGCAGCTTTGGGGACAGGGGTTCCTACGAGCAGTACTTC
TRBD2 | 19 | TRBJ2-1 | - | TRBV4-2 | CASSQDLVTSGLWRNEQFF | TGTGCCAGCAGCCAAGATCTCGTGACTAGCGGGCTTTGGAGGAATGAGCAGTTCTTC
TRBD1 | 15 | TRBJ2-1 | - | TRBV5-6 | CASRLNPTGEGQQFF | TGTGCCAGCAGGTTAAACCCGACAGGGGAAGGTCAGCAGTTCTTC
- | 12 | TRBJ2-7 | - | TRBV19 | CASSIDRSEQYF | TGTGCCAGTAGTATAGATCGCAGCGAGCAGTACTTC
TRBD1 | 15 | TRBJ1-2 | - | TRBV28 | CASRAPGQGGSLDTF | TGTGCCAGCCGCGCTCCGGGACAGGGGGGCTCTCTTGACACCTTC
TRBD1 | 13 | TRBJ2-7 | - | TRBV5-4 | CASSSDRGHEQYF | TGTGCCAGCAGCTCCGACAGGGGGCACGAGCAGTACTTC
TRBD1 | 15 | TRBJ2-5 | - | TRBV25-1 | CASVNTGVLGETQYF | TGTGCCAGCGTCAACACAGGGGTGCTGGGAGAGACCCAGTACTTC
TRBD1 | 12 | TRBJ1-4 | - | TRBV30 | CAWDRGEEKLFF | TGTGCCTGGGACAGGGGGGAGGAAAAACTGTTTTTT
- | 16 | TRBJ1-2 | - | TRBV5-6 | CASSPAYQLSNYGYTF | TGTGCCAGCAGCCCGGCTTACCAGCTGTCTAACTATGGCTACACCTTC
- | 14 | TRBJ1-1 | once | TRBV9 | CASSALTGGTEAFF | TGTGCCAGCAGCGCCCTTACCGGGGGCACTGAAGCTTTCTTT
- | 12 | TRBJ1-2 | - | TRBV2 | CASRAGGGGYTF | TGTGCCAGCAGAGCAGGCGGTGGGGGCTACACCTTC
- | 14 | TRBJ1-5 | few | TRBV6-1 | CASTQGGKDQPQHF | TGTGCCAGCACCCAAGGGGGTAAGGATCAGCCCCAGCATTTT
TRBD2 | 17 | TRBJ2-3 | - | TRBV27 | CASSSRLLAGLTDTQYF | TGTGCCAGCAGTTCCCGATTACTAGCGGGTCTCACAGATACGCAGTATTTT
- | 14 | TRBJ2-1 | - | TRBV5-1 | CASSEGHPYNEQFF | TGCGCCAGCAGCGAAGGACACCCCTACAATGAGCAGTTCTTC
- | 14 | TRBJ2-7 | - | TRBV10-1 | CAGCGGRGLYEQYF | TGCGCCGGTTGTGGAGGGAGGGGGCTCTACGAGCAGTACTTC
- | 14 | TRBJ2-5 | - | TRBV4-3 | CASSRGVAVQTQYF | TGCGCCAGCAGCCGTGGGGTCGCCGTACAGACCCAGTACTTC
- | 16 | TRBJ2-3 | - | TRBV6-5 | CASSYSASASTDTQYF | TGTGCCAGCAGTTACTCGGCTAGCGCTAGCACAGATACGCAGTATTTT
- | 15 | TRBJ2-5 | - | TRBV5-1 | CASSPTGALQETQYF | TGCGCCAGCAGCCCCACCGGGGCCCTCCAAGAGACCCAGTACTTC
TRBD1 | 15 | TRBJ1-2 | - | TRBV7-8 | CASSLAQGGGYGYTF | TGTGCCAGCAGCTTAGCGCAGGGGGGCGGTTATGGCTACACCTTC
- | 14 | TRBJ1-1 | - | TRBV7-2 | CASSSRRENTEAFF | TGTGCCAGCAGCTCTAGACGTGAGAACACTGAAGCTTTCTTT
- | 17 | TRBJ1-6 | - | TRBV30 | CAWSATLTSSYNSPLHF | TGTGCCTGGAGCGCTACACTAACTAGCTCCTATAATTCACCCCTCCACTTT
- | 16 | TRBJ2-3 | - | TRBV5-4 | CASSYDWSTDTDTQYF | TGTGCCAGCAGCTACGATTGGTCGACAGACACAGATACGCAGTATTTT
TRBD1 | 13 | TRBJ1-1 | - | TRBV5-1 | CASSFRGQPEAFF | TGCGCCAGCAGCTTCAGGGGGCAGCCTGAAGCTTTCTTT
TRBD2 | 18 | TRBJ2-1 | - | TRBV19 | CASSLFPGLAGWAIEQFF | TGTGCCAGTAGTCTATTTCCGGGACTAGCGGGCTGGGCCATTGAGCAGTTCTTC